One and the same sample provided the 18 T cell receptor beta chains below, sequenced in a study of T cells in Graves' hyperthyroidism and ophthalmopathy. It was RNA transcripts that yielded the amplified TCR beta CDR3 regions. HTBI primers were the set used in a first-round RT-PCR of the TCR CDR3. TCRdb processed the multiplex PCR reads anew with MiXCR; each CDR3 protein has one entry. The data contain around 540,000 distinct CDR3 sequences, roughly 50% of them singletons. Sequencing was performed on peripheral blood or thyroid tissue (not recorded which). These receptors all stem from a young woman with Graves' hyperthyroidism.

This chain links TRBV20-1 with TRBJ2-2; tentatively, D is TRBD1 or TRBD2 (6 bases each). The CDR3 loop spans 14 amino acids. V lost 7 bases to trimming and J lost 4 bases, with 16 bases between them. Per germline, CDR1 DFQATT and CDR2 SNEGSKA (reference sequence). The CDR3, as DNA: TGCAGTGGTCGGGACCCGGGGGCCACCGGGGAGCTGTTTTTT. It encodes CSGRDPGATGELFF.

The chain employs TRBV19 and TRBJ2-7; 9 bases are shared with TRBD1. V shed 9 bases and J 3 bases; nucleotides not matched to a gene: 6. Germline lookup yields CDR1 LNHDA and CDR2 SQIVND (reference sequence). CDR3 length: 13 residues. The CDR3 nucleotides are TGTGCCAGAAGTCGGGACAGGGACTACGAGCAGTACTTC. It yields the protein CARSRDRDYEQYF.

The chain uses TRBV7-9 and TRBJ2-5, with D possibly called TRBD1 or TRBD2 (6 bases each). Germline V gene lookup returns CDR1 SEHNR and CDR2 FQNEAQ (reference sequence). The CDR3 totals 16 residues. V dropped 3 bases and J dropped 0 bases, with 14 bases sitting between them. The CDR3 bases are TGTGCCAGCAGCTTGATGGGGGGCGCCGACCAAGAGACCCAGTACTTC. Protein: CASSLMGGADQETQYF.

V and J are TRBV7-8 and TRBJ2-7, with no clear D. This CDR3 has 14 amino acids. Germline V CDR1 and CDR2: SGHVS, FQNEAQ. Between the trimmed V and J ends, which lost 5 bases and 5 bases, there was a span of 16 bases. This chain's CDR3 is CASSGPSLRNEQYF. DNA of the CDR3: TGTGCCAGCAGCGGGCCCTCCTTAAGGAACGAGCAGTACTTC.

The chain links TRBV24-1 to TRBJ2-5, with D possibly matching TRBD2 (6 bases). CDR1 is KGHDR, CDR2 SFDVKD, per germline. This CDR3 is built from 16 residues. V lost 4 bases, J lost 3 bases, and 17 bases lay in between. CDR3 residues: CATSDTQGDWEETQYF. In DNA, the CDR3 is TGTGCCACCAGTGACACCCAAGGGGACTGGGAAGAGACCCAGTACTTC.

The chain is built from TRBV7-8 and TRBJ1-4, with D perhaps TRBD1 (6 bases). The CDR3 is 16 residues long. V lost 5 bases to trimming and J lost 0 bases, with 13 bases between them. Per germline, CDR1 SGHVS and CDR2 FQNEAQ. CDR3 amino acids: CASSATGQSTNEKLFF. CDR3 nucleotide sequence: TGTGCCAGCAGCGCCACCGGACAGTCAACTAATGAAAAACTGTTTTTT.

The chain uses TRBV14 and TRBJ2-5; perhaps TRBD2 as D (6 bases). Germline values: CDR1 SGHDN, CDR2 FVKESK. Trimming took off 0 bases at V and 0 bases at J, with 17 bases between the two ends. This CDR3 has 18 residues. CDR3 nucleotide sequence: TGTGCCAGCAGCCAAGAATCTCTGGTAGCGGTTTACCAAGAGACCCAGTACTTC. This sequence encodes CASSQESLVAVYQETQYF.

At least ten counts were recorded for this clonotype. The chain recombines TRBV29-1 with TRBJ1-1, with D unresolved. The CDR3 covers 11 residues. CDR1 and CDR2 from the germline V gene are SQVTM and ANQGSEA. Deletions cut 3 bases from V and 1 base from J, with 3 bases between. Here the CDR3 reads CSVDKNTEAFF. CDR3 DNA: TGCAGCGTTGATAAGAACACTGAAGCTTTCTTT.

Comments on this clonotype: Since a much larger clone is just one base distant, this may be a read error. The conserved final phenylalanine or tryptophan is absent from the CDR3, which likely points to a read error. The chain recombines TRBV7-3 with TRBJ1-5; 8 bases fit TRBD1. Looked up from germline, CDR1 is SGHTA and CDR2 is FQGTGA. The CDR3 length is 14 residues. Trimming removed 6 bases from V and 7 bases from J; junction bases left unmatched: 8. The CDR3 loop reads CASSEYRGWQPQHL. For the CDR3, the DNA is TGTGCCAGCAGTGAGTACAGGGGGTGGCAGCCCCAGCATCTT.

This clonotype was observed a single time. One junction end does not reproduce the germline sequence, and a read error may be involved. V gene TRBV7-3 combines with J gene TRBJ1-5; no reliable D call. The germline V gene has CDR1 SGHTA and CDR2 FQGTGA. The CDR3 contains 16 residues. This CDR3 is CASSQGPWQVNQPQHF. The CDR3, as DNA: TGCGCCAGCAGCCAAGGACCATGGCAGGTCAATCAGCCCCAGCATTTT.

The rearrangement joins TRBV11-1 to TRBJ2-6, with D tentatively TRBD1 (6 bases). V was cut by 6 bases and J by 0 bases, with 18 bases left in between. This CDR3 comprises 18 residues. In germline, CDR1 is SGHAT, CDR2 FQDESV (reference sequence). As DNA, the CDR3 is TGTGCCAGCAGTTCAGGACAGTTCTTGAGCTCTGGGGCCAACGTCCTGACTTTC. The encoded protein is CASSSGQFLSSGANVLTF.

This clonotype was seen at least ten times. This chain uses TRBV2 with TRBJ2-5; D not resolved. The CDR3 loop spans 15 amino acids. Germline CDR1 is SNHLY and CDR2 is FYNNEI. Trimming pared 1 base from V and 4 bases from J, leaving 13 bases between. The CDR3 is CASSEVEAVGETQYF. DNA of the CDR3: TGTGCCAGCAGTGAAGTAGAAGCTGTAGGAGAGACCCAGTACTTC.

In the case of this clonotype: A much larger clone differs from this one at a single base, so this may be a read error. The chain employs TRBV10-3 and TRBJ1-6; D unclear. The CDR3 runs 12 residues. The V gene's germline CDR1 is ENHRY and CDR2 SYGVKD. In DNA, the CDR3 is TGTGCCAGCAGTTACAATAATTCACCCCTCCACTTT. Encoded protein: CASSYNNSPLHF.

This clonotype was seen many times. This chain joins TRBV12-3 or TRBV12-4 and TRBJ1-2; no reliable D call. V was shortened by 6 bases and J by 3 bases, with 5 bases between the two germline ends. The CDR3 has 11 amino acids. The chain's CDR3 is CASSRYYGYTF. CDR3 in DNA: TGTGCCAGCAGCCGATACTATGGCTACACCTTC.

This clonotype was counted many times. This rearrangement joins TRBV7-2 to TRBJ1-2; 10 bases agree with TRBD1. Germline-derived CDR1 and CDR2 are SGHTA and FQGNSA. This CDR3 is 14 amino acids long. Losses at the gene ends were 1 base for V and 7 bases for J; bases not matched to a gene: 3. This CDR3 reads CASSLGDRGTGYTF. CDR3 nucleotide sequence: TGTGCCAGCAGCTTAGGGGACAGGGGAACTGGCTACACCTTC.

The CDR3: CASSIEGATNEKLFF. CDR3 sequence (DNA): TGTGCCAGTAGTATCGAGGGTGCAACTAATGAAAAACTGTTTTTT. The J gene is TRBJ1-4, the V gene TRBV19; no reliable D call. The CDR3 runs to 15 residues. CDR1 is LNHDA and CDR2 is SQIVND in the germline V gene (reference sequence). Between the trimmed V and J ends, which lost 3 bases and 0 bases, there was a span of 8 bases.

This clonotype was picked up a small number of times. CDR3 region: CASSYSIRDQGYTF. CDR3 nucleotide sequence: TGTGCCAGCAGTTACTCGATCCGGGATCAGGGCTACACCTTC. This chain links TRBV6-6 with TRBJ1-2, with D uncertain. V lost 0 bases, J lost 8 bases, and 13 bases lay in between. The length of the CDR3 is 14 residues. Germline CDR1 MNHNY, CDR2 SVGAGI (reference sequence).

The CDR3 here is CASGRESRRTGELFF. The CDR3, as DNA: TGTGCCAGCGGGAGGGAGAGCCGGAGGACCGGGGAGCTGTTTTTT. This chain joins TRBV2 and TRBJ2-2; 7 positions agree with TRBD2. CDR3 length: 15 residues. The ends lost 8 bases at V and 5 bases at J; junction bases unmatched: 11. Germline V gives CDR1 SNHLY, CDR2 FYNNEI.